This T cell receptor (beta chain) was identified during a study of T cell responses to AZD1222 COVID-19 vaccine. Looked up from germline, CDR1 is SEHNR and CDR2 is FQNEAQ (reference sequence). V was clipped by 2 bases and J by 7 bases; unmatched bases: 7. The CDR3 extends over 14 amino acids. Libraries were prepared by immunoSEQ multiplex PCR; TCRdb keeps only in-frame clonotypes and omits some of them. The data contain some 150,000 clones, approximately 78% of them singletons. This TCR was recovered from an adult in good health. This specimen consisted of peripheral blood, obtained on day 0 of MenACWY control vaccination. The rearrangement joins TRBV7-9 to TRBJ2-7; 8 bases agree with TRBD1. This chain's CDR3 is CASSLPGQGREQYF. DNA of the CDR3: TGTGCCAGCAGCTTACCCGGACAGGGAAGGGAGCAGTACTTC.